One sample yielded the 28 T cell receptor beta chains listed below, sequenced in a study of Ad26.COV2.S vaccination and SARS-CoV-2 variants. Assay: immunoSEQ multiplex PCR; the TCRdb copy retains only in-frame clones and omits some. The sample holds roughly 250,000 clones, around 90% seen once. Sample treatment: 19 received Ad26.COV2.S at low or high dose, single or two shots; a few received placebo; per-sample allocation not given. Day 63 after the first injection of vaccine or placebo was the sampling time. Here the sequenced sample was peripheral blood, taken in a trial of Ad26.COV2.S vaccine versus placebo. The origin of the receptors is a person aged 18-65 years who received the Ad26.COV2.S COVID-19 vaccine or a placebo.

This chain uses TRBV27 with TRBJ1-5; D not certain. This CDR3 contains 17 residues. The V and J ends lost 3 bases and 0 bases respectively, with 15 bases between them. Germline loops: CDR1 MNHEY, CDR2 SMNVEV (reference sequence). DNA for the CDR3: TGTGCCAGCAGTTTTCGGGAAAACCGCGGTAGCAATCAGCCCCAGCATTTT. It codes for CASSFRENRGSNQPQHF.

This clone was seen more than once but under ten times. The chain is built from TRBV3-1 (or the pseudogene TRBV3-2) and TRBJ1-4; maybe TRBD1 (5 bases). The CDR3 totals 15 residues. The germline CDR1 and CDR2 sequences are LGHDT and YNNKEL (reference sequence). V lost 6 bases, J lost 7 bases, and 18 bases lay in between. The CDR3 DNA follows: TGTGCCAGCAGACCTGGGACCCTAGCGAGTGAAAAACTGTTTTTT. Amino acids: CASRPGTLASEKLFF.

The chain has TRBV6-1 and TRBJ1-2, with a possible D match to TRBD1 (6 bases). V gave up 2 bases and J gave up 8 bases, with 18 bases separating them. Germline lookup yields CDR1 MNHNS and CDR2 SASEGT. This CDR3 region has 15 residues. This CDR3 is CASSEPNTGYVGYTF. CDR3 in DNA: TGTGCCAGCAGTGAACCAAACACAGGGTATGTCGGCTACACCTTC.

The chain links TRBV11-2 to TRBJ2-7, with TRBD1 as a possible D gene (6 bases). The CDR3 covers 13 residues. Germline CDR1 is SGHAT and CDR2 is FQNNGV. V was pared by 5 bases and J by 3 bases, with 11 bases between. This chain's CDR3 is CASSPTGYYEQYV. Here the CDR3 DNA reads TGTGCCAGCAGCCCCACAGGGTACTACGAGCAGTACGTC.

The J gene is TRBJ2-2, the V gene TRBV10-2, with D tentatively TRBD2 (5 bases). CDR1 WSHSY and CDR2 SAAADI come from the germline V gene. The V end was cut by 7 bases, the J end by 6 bases, with 6 bases between. CDR3 length equals 11 residues. The CDR3 sequence is CASTRAGELFF. DNA for the CDR3: TGCGCCAGCACGAGGGCCGGGGAGCTGTTTTTT.

The chain uses TRBV7-2 and TRBJ1-4; maybe TRBD1 (6 bases). V was pared by 5 bases and J by 3 bases, with 13 bases between. The germline V gene has CDR1 SGHTA and CDR2 FQGNSA. This CDR3 contains 15 residues. The CDR3 DNA follows: TGTGCCAGCAGCCTAAGACAGGCGCCTAATGAAAAACTGTTTTTT. Amino acid sequence: CASSLRQAPNEKLFF.

The V gene is TRBV18, the J gene TRBJ2-6; 7 bases fit TRBD1. This CDR3 is built from 17 residues. The V gene's germline CDR1 is KGHSH and CDR2 LQKENI. Unmatched junction bases numbered 5, after V lost 3 bases and J lost 0 bases. CDR3 DNA: TGTGCCAGCTCACCTCTACAGGGGCCCTCTGGGGCCAACGTCCTGACTTTC. Residues: CASSPLQGPSGANVLTF.

This sequence joins TRBV7-2 and TRBJ1-2; 8 nucleotides match TRBD1. Trimming removed 5 bases from V and 3 bases from J; junction bases left unmatched: 11. The CDR3 loop spans 16 amino acids. Germline assignment: CDR1 SGHTA and CDR2 FQGNSA. CDR3 sequence reads: CASSRPSQGADYGYTF. As DNA, the CDR3 is TGTGCCAGCAGCAGGCCCTCCCAGGGGGCCGACTATGGCTACACCTTC.

This chain joins TRBV19 and TRBJ2-2; weak D call: TRBD2 (6 bases). This CDR3 is 14 amino acids long. Germline CDR1 reads LNHDA; CDR2 reads SQIVND (reference sequence). V shed 4 bases and J shed 8 bases, with 14 bases lying between them. The CDR3 loop reads CASSKGGKAGELFF. In DNA, the CDR3 is TGTGCCAGTAGTAAGGGCGGGAAGGCAGGGGAGCTGTTTTTT.

The chain is built from TRBV7-9 and TRBJ1-2; D is undetermined. V was clipped by 0 bases and J by 6 bases, with 8 bases between them. Germline V gene data show CDR1 as SEHNR and CDR2 as FQNEAQ (reference sequence). This CDR3 is 13 amino acids long. The CDR3 bases are TGTGCCAGCAGCTTAGCGCAGGCAGATGGCTACACCTTC. Translation: CASSLAQADGYTF. Full variable domain (outside the CDR3, taken from reference TRBV7-9 and TRBJ1-2): DTGVSQNPRHKITKRGQNVTFRCDPISEHNRLYWYRQTLGQGPEFLTYFQNEAQLEKSRLLSDRFSAERPKGSFSTLEIQRTEQGDSAMYLCASSLAQADGYTFGSGTRLTVV.

This rearrangement joins TRBV7-9 to TRBJ1-6; D is possibly TRBD1 (6 bases). Between the trimmed V and J ends, which lost 3 bases and 7 bases, there was a span of 13 bases. This CDR3 spans 15 amino acids. Germline-derived CDR1 and CDR2 are SEHNR and FQNEAQ (reference sequence). CDR3 loop: CASSLAPGHNSPLHF. Here the CDR3 DNA reads TGTGCCAGCAGCTTGGCGCCGGGACACAATTCACCCCTCCACTTT.

The chain carries TRBV6-5 and TRBJ2-7; 11 bases fit TRBD2. This CDR3 is built from 14 residues. Per germline, CDR1 MNHEY and CDR2 SVGAGI. Unmatched junction bases numbered 3, after V lost 6 bases and J lost 2 bases. The chain's CDR3 is CASRLAGVPYEQYF. In DNA, the CDR3 is TGTGCCAGCAGACTAGCGGGGGTACCCTACGAGCAGTACTTC.

The V and J genes are TRBV24-1 and TRBJ2-5; D is perhaps TRBD2 (6 bases). The CDR3 is made up of 14 amino acids. The V end lost 2 bases, the J end lost 1 base, and 7 bases lay between the germline ends. Germline V gene sequence: CDR1 KGHDR, CDR2 SFDVKD. This CDR3 is CATSDWRVQETQYF. DNA for the CDR3: TGTGCCACCAGTGATTGGAGGGTCCAAGAGACCCAGTACTTC.

V usage is TRBV6-5 and J usage is TRBJ2-3; 9 bases align to TRBD1. After removal of 4 bases from V and 9 bases from J, the junction contained 11 bases not matched to a gene. CDR3 length equals 15 residues. Germline V gene sequence: CDR1 MNHEY, CDR2 SVGAGI. The CDR3, as DNA: TGTGCCAGCAGTTCCGATACAGGGGGCGCAGGAACGCAGTATTTT. As protein: CASSSDTGGAGTQYF.

V and J are TRBV6-6 and TRBJ2-7, with 12 nucleotides matching TRBD1. Germline values: CDR1 MNHNY, CDR2 SVGAGI (reference sequence). Germline trimming cut 2 bases from V and 5 bases from J; bases unmatched to any gene: 1. The CDR3 is made up of 14 amino acids. DNA of the CDR3: TGTGCCAGCAGTTACGGGACAGGGGGCAACGAGCAGTACTTC. Its protein is CASSYGTGGNEQYF.

This clone was observed a single time. The chain couples TRBV4-1 to TRBJ1-3; 7 bases are a match to TRBD1. Germline trimming cut 2 bases from V and 0 bases from J; bases unmatched to any gene: 4. Germline V CDR1 and CDR2: MGHRA, YSYEKL. CDR3 size: 16 residues. The CDR3 spells CASSQPTGPSGNTIYF. The CDR3 DNA reads TGCGCCAGCAGCCAACCGACAGGGCCCTCTGGAAACACCATATATTTT.

The J gene is TRBJ2-1, the V gene TRBV2; 11 bases are shared with TRBD1. The length of the CDR3 is 15 residues. Trimming at V came to 6 bases and at J to 2 bases, leaving 3 bases not matched to a gene. Germline V gene sequence: CDR1 SNHLY, CDR2 FYNNEI. CDR3 loop: CASRGTGGTYNEQFF. The CDR3 DNA reads TGTGCCAGCAGAGGGACAGGGGGTACCTACAATGAGCAGTTCTTC.

V gene TRBV4-1 combines with J gene TRBJ2-7; the D gene is possibly TRBD1 (5 bases). CDR3 length: 13 residues. Trimming cost V 4 bases and J 4 bases, with 11 bases left between them. Germline-derived CDR1 and CDR2 are MGHRA and YSYEKL. CDR3 sequence (DNA): TGCGCCAGCAGCCTCGACAGACCTTACGAGCAGTACTTC. Translation: CASSLDRPYEQYF.

The rearrangement uses TRBV11-2 and TRBJ2-1; D is possibly TRBD2 (5 bases). The V gene lost 5 bases and the J gene lost 6 bases, with 20 bases spanning the gap. This CDR3 comprises 16 residues. Germline CDR1 is SGHAT and CDR2 is FQNNGV. This CDR3 reads CASSPTQTSWGNEQFF. The DNA for the CDR3 is TGTGCCAGCAGCCCAACCCAAACTAGTTGGGGCAATGAGCAGTTCTTC.

The CDR3 sequence is CASSFPGEWDTIYF. CDR3 nucleotides: TGTGCCAGCAGCTTTCCGGGAGAGTGGGACACCATATATTTT. V and J are TRBV11-2 and TRBJ1-3; the D is unclear. This CDR3 has 14 residues. Germline V gives CDR1 SGHAT, CDR2 FQNNGV. V shed 3 bases and J shed 8 bases, with 14 bases lying between them.

The V call is TRBV6-5, the J call TRBJ1-2; no definite D call. CDR1 and CDR2 from the germline V gene are MNHEY and SVGAGI. Trimming shortened V by 7 bases and J by 4 bases, and 19 bases separated the two germline ends. This CDR3 is built from 15 residues. CDR3 sequence: CASTTDERGSYGYTF. DNA of the CDR3: TGTGCCAGCACCACCGACGAGCGGGGATCCTATGGCTACACCTTC.

The chain is built from TRBV4-1 and TRBJ1-2; D remains ambiguous. The germline V gene has CDR1 MGHRA and CDR2 YSYEKL. The CDR3 extends over 15 amino acids. The V and J ends lost 4 bases and 1 base respectively, with 13 bases between them. CDR3 nucleotide sequence: TGCGCCAGCAGCCCGAGAGGAGTTAATAACTATGGCTACACCTTC. Translation gives CASSPRGVNNYGYTF.

For the CDR3, the DNA is TGTGCCAGCAGCTCAACCAGGGTGTCTGGAAACACCATATATTTT. Encoded protein: CASSSTRVSGNTIYF. This chain links TRBV7-6 with TRBJ1-3; D might be TRBD1 (5 bases). Germline CDR1 SGHVS, CDR2 FNYEAQ. The CDR3 runs 15 residues. V was clipped by 4 bases and J by 1 base, with 11 bases between them.

The chain carries TRBV20-1 and TRBJ2-5; the D gene is possibly TRBD1 (8 bases). V gave up 3 bases and J gave up 5 bases, with 16 bases separating them. The CDR3 is 14 amino acids. Germline V CDR1 and CDR2: DFQATT, SNEGSKA (reference sequence). The CDR3 DNA sequence: TGCAGTGCTAGTACAGGGGGGGATGCGGAGACCCAGTACTTC. It encodes CSASTGGDAETQYF.

The V gene is TRBV12-3 or TRBV12-4, the J gene TRBJ1-5; TRBD1 is a possible D gene (6 bases). The CDR3 consists of 13 residues. Trimming took 5 bases from V and 7 from J, leaving 12 bases between them. The chain's CDR3 is CASSRLGGQPQHF. CDR3 in DNA: TGTGCCAGCAGTCGACTAGGGGGACAGCCCCAGCATTTT.

The chain recombines TRBV5-6 with TRBJ2-2; 7 nucleotides agree with TRBD2. This CDR3 is 14 amino acids long. The germline gives CDR1 SGHDT, CDR2 YYEEEE. The trim removed 0 bases at V and 5 bases at J, leaving 1 base unmatched. The CDR3 bases are TGTGCCAGCAGCTTGGGCGGGAGAACCGGGGAGCTGTTTTTT. Translated: CASSLGGRTGELFF.

This clone was seen once. Written as DNA, the CDR3 is TGTGCCTGGGGGGGGATGACCTACGAGCAGTACTTC. It encodes CAWGGMTYEQYF. This chain connects TRBV30 to TRBJ2-7; possibly TRBD2 for D (6 bases). The length of the CDR3 is 12 residues. The V end was cut by 5 bases, the J end by 2 bases, with 10 bases between. Germline CDR1 and CDR2: GTSNPN and SVGIG (reference sequence). Variable domain in full (rest from reference TRBV30 and TRBJ2-7): SQTIHQWPATLVQPVGSPLSLECTVEGTSNPNLYWYRQAAGRGLQLLFYSVGIGQISSEVPQNLSASRPQDRQFILSSKKLLLSDSGFYLCAWGGMTYEQYFGPGTRLTVT.

The rearrangement joins TRBV5-1 to TRBJ2-6; a possible D gene is TRBD1 (5 bases). The germline V gene has CDR1 SGHRS and CDR2 YFSETQ. Deletions cut 0 bases from V and 2 bases from J, with 6 bases between. This CDR3 region has 15 residues. Written as DNA, the CDR3 is TGCGCCAGCAGCTTGGACAGGCCTGGGGCCAACGTCCTGACTTTC. Translation: CASSLDRPGANVLTF.